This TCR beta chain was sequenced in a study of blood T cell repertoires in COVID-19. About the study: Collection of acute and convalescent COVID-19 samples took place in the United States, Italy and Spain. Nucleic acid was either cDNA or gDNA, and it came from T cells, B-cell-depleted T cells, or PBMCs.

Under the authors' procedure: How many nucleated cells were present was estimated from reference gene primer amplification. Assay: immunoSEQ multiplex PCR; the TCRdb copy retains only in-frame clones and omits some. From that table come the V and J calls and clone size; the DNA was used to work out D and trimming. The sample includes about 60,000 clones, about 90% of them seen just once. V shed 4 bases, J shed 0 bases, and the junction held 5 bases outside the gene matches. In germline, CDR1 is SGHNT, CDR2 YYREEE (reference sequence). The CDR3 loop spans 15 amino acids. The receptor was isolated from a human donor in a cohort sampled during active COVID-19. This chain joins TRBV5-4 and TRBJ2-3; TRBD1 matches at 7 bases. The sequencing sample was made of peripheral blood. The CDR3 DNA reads TGTGCCAGCAGCCGAACAGGGGCTAGCACAGATACGCAGTATTTT. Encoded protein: CASSRTGASTDTQYF.